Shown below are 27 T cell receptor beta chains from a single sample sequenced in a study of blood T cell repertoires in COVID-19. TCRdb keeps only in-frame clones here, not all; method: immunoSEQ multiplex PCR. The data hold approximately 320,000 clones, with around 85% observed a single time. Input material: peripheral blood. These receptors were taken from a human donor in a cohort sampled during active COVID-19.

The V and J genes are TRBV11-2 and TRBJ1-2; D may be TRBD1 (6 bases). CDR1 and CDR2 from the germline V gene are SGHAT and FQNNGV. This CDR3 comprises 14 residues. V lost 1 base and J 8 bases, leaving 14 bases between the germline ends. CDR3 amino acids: CASSLVLAGEGYTF. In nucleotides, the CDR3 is TGTGCCAGCAGCTTAGTTTTGGCAGGGGAAGGCTACACCTTC.

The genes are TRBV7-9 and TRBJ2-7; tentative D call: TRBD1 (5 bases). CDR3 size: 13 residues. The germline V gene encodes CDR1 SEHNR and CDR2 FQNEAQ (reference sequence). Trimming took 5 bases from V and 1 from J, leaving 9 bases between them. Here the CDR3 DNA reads TGTGCCAGCAGCCGCGACAGATCCTACGAGCAGTACTTC. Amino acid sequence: CASSRDRSYEQYF.

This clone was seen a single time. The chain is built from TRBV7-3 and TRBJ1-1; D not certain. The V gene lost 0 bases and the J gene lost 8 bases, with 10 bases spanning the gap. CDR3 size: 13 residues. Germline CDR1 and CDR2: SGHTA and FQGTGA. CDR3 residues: CASSLTDHKEAFF. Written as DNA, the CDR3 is TGTGCCAGCAGCTTAACCGATCACAAAGAAGCTTTCTTT.

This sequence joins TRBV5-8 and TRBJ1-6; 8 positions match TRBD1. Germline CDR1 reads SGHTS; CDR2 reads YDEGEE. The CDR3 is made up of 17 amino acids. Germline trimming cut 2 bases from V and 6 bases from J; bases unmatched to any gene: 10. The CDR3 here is CASSLRRDRGPNSPLHF. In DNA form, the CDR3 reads TGTGCCAGCAGCTTAAGGCGAGACAGGGGACCTAATTCACCCCTCCACTTT.

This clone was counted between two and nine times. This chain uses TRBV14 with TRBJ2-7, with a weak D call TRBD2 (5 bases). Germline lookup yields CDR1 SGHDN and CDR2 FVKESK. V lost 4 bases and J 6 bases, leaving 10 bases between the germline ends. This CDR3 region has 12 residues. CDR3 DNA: TGTGCCAGCAGCCTTACGCGGGCCGAGCAGTACTTC. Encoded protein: CASSLTRAEQYF.

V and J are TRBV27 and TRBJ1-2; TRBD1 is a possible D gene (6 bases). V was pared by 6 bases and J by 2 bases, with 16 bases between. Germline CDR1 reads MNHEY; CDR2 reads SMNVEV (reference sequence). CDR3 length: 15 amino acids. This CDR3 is CASSLGGAGNYGYTF. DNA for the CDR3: TGTGCCAGCAGCCTGGGGGGGGCCGGGAACTATGGCTACACCTTC.

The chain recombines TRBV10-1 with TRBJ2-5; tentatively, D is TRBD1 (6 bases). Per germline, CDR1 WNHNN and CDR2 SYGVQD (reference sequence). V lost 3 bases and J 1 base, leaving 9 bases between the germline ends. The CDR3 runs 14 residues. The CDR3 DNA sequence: TGCGCCAGCAGTGATCAGGGGACCCAAGAGACCCAGTACTTC. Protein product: CASSDQGTQETQYF.

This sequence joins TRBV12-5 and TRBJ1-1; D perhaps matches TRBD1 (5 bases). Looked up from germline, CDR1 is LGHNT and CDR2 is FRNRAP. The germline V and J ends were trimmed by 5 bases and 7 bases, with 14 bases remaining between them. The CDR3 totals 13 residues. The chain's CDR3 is CASGIRENGEAFF. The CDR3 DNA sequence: TGTGCTAGTGGTATCAGGGAAAATGGTGAAGCTTTCTTT.

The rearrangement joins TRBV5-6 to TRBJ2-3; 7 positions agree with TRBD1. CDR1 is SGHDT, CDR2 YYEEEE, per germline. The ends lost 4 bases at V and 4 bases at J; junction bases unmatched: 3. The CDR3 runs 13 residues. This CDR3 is CASSLRGPDTQYF. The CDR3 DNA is TGTGCCAGCAGCCTTAGGGGGCCAGATACGCAGTATTTT.

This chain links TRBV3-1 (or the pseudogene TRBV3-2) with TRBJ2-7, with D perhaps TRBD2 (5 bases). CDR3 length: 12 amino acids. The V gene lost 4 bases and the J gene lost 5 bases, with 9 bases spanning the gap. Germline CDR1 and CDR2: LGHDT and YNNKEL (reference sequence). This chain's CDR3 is CASSLTRNEQYF. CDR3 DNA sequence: TGTGCCAGCAGCCTCACTAGGAACGAGCAGTACTTC.

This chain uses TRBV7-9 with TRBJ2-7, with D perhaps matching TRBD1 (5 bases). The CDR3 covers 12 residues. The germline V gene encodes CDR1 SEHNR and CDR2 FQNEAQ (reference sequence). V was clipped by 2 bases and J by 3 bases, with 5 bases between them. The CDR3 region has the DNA TGTGCCAGCAGCTTAAGGGGCTACGAGCAGTACTTC. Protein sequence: CASSLRGYEQYF.

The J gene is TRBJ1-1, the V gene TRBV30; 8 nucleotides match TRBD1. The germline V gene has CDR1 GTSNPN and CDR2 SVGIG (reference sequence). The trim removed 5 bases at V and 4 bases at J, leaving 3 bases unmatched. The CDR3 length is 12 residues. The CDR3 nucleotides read TGTGCCTGGGACGACAGGGGCACTGAAGCTTTCTTT. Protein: CAWDDRGTEAFF.

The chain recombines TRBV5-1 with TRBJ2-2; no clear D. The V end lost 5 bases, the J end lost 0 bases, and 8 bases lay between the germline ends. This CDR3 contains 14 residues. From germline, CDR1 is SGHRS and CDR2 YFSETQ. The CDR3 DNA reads TGCGCCAGCAGACAGTCAGCGAACACCGGGGAGCTGTTTTTT. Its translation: CASRQSANTGELFF.

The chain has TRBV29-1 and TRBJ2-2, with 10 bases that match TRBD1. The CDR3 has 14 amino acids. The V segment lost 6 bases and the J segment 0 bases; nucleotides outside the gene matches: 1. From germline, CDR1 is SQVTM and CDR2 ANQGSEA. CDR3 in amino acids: CSVGQGANTGELFF. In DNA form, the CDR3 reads TGCAGCGTAGGACAGGGGGCGAACACCGGGGAGCTGTTTTTT.

The CDR3 region has the DNA TGTGCCAGTAGTCCCCGGGAATTTAACAATGAGCAGTTCTTC. Its protein is CASSPREFNNEQFF. V is TRBV19 and J is TRBJ2-1, with a possible D match to TRBD2 (5 bases). The CDR3 is 14 amino acids. The V gene's germline CDR1 is LNHDA and CDR2 SQIVND (reference sequence). V lost 5 bases, J lost 5 bases, and 13 bases lay in between.

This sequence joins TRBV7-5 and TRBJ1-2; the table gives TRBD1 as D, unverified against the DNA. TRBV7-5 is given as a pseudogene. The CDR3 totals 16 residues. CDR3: CVRSPSGSRYRRGYTF. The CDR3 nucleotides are TGTGTCAGAAGCCCCTCCGGCTCGAGATACAGGAGAGGCTACACCTTC.

The DNA for the CDR3 is TGTGCCAGCAGCCTAGGGGACAGTCCACACACAGATACGCAGTATTTT. Protein: CASSLGDSPHTDTQYF. J is TRBJ2-3 and V is TRBV5-6, with 7 bases matching TRBD1. V lost 4 bases, J lost 2 bases, and 10 bases stayed unmatched. The CDR3 is 16 residues long. CDR1 is SGHDT, CDR2 YYEEEE, per germline.

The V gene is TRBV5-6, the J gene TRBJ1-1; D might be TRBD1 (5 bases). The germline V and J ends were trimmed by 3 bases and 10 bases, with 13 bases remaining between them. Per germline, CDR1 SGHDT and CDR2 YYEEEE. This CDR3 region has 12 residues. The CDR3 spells CASSWGSGGAFF. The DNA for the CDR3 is TGTGCCAGCAGCTGGGGGAGCGGGGGAGCTTTCTTT.

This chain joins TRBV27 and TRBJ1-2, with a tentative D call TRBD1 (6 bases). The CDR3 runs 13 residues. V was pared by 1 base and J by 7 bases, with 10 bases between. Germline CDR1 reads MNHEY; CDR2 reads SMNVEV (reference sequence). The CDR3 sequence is CASSLLGAGGYTF. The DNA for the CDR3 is TGTGCCAGCAGTTTATTGGGGGCAGGTGGCTACACCTTC.

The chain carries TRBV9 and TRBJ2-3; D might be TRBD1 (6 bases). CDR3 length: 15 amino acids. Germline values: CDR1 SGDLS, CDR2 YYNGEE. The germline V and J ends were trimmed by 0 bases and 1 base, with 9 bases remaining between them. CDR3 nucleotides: TGTGCCAGCAGCGTAGGGGGGCGCCGCACAGATACGCAGTATTTT. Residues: CASSVGGRRTDTQYF.

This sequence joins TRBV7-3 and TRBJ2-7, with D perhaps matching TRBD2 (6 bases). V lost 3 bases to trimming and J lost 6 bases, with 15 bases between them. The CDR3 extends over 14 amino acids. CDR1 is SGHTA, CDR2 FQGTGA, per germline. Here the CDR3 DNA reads TGTGCCAGCAGCTTGCCCGGGAGACCTCTCGAGCAGTACTTC. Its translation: CASSLPGRPLEQYF.

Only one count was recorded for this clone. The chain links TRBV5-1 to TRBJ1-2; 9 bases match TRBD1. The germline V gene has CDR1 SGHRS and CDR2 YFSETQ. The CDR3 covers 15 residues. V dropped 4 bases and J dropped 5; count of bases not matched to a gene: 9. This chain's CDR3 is CASSIRQGGIYGYTF. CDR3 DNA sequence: TGCGCCAGCAGCATCCGACAGGGGGGTATTTATGGCTACACCTTC. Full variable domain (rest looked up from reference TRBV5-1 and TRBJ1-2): KAGVTQTPRYLIKTRGQQVTLSCSPISGHRSVSWYQQTPGQGLQFLFEYFSETQRNKGNFPGRFSGRQFSNSRSEMNVSTLELGDSALYLCASSIRQGGIYGYTFGSGTRLTVV.

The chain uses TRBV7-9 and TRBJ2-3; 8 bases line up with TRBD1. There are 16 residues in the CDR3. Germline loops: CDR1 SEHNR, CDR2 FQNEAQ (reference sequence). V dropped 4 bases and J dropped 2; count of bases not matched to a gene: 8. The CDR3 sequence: CASSSADRGDTDTQYF. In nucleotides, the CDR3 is TGTGCCAGCAGCTCCGCCGACAGGGGTGACACAGATACGCAGTATTTT. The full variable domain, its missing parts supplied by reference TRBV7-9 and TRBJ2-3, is DTGVSQNPRHKITKRGQNVTFRCDPISEHNRLYWYRQTLGQGPEFLTYFQNEAQLEKSRLLSDRFSAERPKGSFSTLEIQRTEQGDSAMYLCASSSADRGDTDTQYFGPGTRLTVL.

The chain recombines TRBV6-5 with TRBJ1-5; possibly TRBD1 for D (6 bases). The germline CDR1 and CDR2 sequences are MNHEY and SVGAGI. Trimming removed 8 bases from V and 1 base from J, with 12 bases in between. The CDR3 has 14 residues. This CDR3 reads CASHRTGSNQPQHF. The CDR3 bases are TGTGCCAGCCACCGAACAGGGAGCAATCAGCCCCAGCATTTT.

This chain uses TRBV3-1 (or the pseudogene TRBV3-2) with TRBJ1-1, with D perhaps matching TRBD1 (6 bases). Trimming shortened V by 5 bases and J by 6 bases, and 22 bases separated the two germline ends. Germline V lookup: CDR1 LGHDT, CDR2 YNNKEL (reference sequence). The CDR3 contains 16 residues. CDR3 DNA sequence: TGTGCCAGCAGCAACCCGTTCGGGGGCGGGAGGCCTGAAGCTTTCTTT. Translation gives CASSNPFGGGRPEAFF.

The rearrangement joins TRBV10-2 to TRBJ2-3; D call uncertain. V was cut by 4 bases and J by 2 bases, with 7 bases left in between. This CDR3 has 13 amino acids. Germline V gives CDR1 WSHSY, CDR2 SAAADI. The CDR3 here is CASSGIYTDTQYF. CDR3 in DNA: TGCGCCAGCAGTGGTATCTACACAGATACGCAGTATTTT.

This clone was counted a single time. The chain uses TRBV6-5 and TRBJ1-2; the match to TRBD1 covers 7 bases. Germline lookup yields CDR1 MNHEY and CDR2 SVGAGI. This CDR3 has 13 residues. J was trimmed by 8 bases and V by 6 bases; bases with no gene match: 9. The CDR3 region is CASSPGQYIGYTF. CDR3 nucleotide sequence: TGTGCCAGCAGCCCGGGACAGTATATCGGCTACACCTTC.